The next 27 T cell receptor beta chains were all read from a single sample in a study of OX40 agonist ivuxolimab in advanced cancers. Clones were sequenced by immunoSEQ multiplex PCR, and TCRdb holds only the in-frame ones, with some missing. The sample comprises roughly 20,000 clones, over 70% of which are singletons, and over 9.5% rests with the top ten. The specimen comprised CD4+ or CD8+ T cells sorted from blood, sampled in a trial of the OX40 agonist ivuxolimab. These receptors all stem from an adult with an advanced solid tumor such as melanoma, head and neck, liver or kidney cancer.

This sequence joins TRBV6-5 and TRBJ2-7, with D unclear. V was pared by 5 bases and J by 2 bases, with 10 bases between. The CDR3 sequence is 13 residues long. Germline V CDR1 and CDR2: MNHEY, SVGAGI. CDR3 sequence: CASSPSITYEQYF. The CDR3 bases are TGTGCCAGCAGTCCTAGTATTACCTACGAGCAGTACTTC.

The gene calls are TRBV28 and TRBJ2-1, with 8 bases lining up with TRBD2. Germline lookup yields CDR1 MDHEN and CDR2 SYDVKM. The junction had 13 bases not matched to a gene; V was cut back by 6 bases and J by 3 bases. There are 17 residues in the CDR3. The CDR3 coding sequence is TGTGCCAGCAGAAGGAGCGGGCCCGGGGGGGTCTACAATGAGCAGTTCTTC. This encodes CASRRSGPGGVYNEQFF.

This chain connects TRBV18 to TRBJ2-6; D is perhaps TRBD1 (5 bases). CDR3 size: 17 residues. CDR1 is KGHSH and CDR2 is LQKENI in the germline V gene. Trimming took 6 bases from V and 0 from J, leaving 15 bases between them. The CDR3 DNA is TGTGCCAGCTCTCATAGCAACAGGTTCTCTGGGGCCAACGTCCTGACTTTC. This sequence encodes CASSHSNRFSGANVLTF.

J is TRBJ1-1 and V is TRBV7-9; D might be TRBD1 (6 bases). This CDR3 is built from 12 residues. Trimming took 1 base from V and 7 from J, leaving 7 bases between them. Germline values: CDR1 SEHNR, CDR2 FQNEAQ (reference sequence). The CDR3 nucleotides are TGTGCCAGCAGCTTAGGGACAGTTGAAGCTTTCTTT. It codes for CASSLGTVEAFF.

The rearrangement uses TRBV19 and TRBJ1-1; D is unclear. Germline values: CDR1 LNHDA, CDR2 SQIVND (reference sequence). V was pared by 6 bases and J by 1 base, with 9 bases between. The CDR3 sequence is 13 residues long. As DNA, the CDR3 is TGTGCCAGTAGCGTCGTGTCGAACACTGAAGCTTTCTTT. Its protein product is CASSVVSNTEAFF.

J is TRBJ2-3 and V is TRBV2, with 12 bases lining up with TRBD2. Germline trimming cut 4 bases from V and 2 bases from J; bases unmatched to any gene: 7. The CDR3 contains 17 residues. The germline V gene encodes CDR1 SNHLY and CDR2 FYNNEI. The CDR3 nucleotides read TGTGCCAGCAGTGCGGGACTAGCGGGTTACTCCACAGATACGCAGTATTTT. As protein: CASSAGLAGYSTDTQYF. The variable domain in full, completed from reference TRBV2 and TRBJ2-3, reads EPEVTQTPSHQVTQMGQEVILRCVPISNHLYFYWYRQILGQKVEFLVSFYNNEISEKSEIFDDQFSVERPDGSNFTLKIRSTKLEDSAMYFCASSAGLAGYSTDTQYFGPGTRLTVL.

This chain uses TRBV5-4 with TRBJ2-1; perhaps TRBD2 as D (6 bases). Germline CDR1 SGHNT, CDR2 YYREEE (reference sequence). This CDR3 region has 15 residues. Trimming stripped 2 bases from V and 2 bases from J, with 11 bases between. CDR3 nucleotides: TGTGCCAGCAGCTTTAGGACGGGAGCCTACAATGAGCAGTTCTTC. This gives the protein CASSFRTGAYNEQFF.

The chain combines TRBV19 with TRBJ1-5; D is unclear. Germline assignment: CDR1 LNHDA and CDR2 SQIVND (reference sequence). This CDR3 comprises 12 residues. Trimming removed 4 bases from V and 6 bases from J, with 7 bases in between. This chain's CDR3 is CASSTFSQPQHF. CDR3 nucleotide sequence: TGTGCCAGTAGTACTTTTTCTCAGCCCCAGCATTTT.

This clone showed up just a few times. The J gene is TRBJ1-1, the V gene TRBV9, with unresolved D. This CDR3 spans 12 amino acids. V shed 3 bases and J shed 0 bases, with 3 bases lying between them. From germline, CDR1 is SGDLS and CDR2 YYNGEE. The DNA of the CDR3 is TGTGCCAGCAGCGCGCTGAACACTGAAGCTTTCTTT. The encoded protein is CASSALNTEAFF. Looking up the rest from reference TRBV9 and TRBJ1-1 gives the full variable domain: DSGVTQTPKHLITATGQRVTLRCSPRSGDLSVYWYQQSLDQGLQFLIQYYNGEERAKGNILERFSAQQFPDLHSELNLSSLELGDSALYFCASSALNTEAFFGQGTRLTVV.

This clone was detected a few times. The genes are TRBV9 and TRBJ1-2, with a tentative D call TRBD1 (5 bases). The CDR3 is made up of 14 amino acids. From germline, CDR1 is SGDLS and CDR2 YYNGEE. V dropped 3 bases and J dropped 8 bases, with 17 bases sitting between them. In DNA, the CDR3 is TGTGCCAGCAGCGCCCTCTCAGGGTTGGGAGGCTACACCTTC. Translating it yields CASSALSGLGGYTF.

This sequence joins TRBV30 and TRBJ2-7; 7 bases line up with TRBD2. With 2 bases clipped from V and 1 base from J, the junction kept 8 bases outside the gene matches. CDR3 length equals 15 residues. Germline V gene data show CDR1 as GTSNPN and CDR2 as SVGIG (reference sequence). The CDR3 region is CAWSKRGRVSYEQYF. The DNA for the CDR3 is TGTGCCTGGAGTAAAAGAGGGAGGGTATCCTACGAGCAGTACTTC.

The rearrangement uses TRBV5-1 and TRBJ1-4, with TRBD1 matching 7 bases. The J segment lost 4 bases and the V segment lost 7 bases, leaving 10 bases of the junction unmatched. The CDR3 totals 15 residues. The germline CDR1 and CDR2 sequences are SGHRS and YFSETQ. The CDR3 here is CASRQGPRGNEKLFF. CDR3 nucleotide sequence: TGCGCCAGCCGACAGGGCCCGCGGGGTAATGAAAAACTGTTTTTT.

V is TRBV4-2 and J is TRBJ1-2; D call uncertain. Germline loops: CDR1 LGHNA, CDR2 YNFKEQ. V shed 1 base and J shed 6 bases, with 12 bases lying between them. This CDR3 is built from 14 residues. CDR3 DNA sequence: TGTGCCAGCAGCCAAGGGGTGACGACGGATGGCTACACCTTC. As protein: CASSQGVTTDGYTF.

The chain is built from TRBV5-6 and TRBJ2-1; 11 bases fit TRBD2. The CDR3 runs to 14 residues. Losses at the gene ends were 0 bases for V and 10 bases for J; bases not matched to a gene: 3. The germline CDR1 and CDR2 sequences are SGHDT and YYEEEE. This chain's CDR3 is CASSLAGLADEQFF. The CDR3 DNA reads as TGTGCCAGCAGCTTGGCGGGACTAGCGGACGAGCAGTTCTTC.

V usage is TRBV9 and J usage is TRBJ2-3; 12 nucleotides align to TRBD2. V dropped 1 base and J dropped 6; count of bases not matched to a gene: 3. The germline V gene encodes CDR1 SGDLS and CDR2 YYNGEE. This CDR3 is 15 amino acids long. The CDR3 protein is CASSVWGLAGDTQYF. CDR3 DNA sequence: TGTGCCAGCAGCGTATGGGGACTAGCGGGTGATACGCAGTATTTT.

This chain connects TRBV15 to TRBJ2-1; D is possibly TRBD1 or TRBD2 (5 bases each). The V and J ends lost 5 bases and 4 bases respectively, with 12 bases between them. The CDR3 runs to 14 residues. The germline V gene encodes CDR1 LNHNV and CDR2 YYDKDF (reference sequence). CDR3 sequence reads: CATSPGPGYNEQFF. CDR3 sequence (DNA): TGTGCCACCAGCCCGGGACCGGGGTACAATGAGCAGTTCTTC.

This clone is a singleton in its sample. The CDR3 DNA follows: TGTGCCTGGAGTAGACCTCCGGTTTACGAGCAGTACTTC. Translating gives CAWSRPPVYEQYF. V is TRBV30 and J is TRBJ2-7, with D unresolved. This CDR3 comprises 13 residues. Germline assignment: CDR1 GTSNPN and CDR2 SVGIG (reference sequence). With 2 bases removed from V and 4 bases from J, the gap between germline ends came to 12 bases.

The chain's CDR3 is CASRETRTSGGTDTQYF. CDR3 nucleotide sequence: TGTGCCAGCAGGGAAACCAGGACTAGCGGGGGCACAGATACGCAGTATTTT. The genes are TRBV6-1 and TRBJ2-3; TRBD2 aligns across 12 bases. The V segment lost 6 bases and the J segment 1 base; nucleotides outside the gene matches: 8. The length of the CDR3 is 17 residues. CDR1 is MNHNS and CDR2 is SASEGT in the germline V gene.

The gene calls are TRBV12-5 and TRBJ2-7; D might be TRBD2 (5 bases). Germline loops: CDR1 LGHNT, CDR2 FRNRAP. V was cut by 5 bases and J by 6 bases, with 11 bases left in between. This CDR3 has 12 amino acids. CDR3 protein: CASGRGLSEQYF. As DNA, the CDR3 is TGTGCTAGTGGTCGGGGTTTGTCCGAGCAGTACTTC. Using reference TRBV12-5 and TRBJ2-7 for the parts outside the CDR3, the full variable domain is DARVTQTPRHKVTEMGQEVTMRCQPILGHNTVFWYRQTMMQGLELLAYFRNRAPLDDSGMPKDRFSAEMPDATLATLKIQPSEPRDSAVYFCASGRGLSEQYFGPGTRLTVT.

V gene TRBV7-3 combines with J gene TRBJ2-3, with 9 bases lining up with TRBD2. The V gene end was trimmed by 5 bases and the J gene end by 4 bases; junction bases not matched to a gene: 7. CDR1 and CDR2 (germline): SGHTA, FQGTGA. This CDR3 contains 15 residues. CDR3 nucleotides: TGTGCCAGCAGCAAACGTAGCGGGAGAGCAGATACGCAGTATTTT. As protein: CASSKRSGRADTQYF.

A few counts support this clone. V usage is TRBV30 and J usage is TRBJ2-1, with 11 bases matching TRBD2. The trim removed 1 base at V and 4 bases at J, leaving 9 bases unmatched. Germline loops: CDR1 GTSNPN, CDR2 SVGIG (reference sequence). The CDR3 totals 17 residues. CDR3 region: CAWSEVAGGLQYNEQFF. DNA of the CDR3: TGTGCCTGGAGTGAGGTAGCGGGAGGGTTACAGTACAATGAGCAGTTCTTC. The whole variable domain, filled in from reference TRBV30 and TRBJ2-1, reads SQTIHQWPATLVQPVGSPLSLECTVEGTSNPNLYWYRQAAGRGLQLLFYSVGIGQISSEVPQNLSASRPQDRQFILSSKKLLLSDSGFYLCAWSEVAGGLQYNEQFFGPGTRLTVL.

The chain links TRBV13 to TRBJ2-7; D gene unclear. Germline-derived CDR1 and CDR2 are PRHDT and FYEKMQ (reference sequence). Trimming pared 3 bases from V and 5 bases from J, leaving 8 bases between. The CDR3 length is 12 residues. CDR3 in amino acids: CASSFLRNEQYF. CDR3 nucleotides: TGTGCCAGCAGCTTCCTGCGGAACGAGCAGTACTTC.

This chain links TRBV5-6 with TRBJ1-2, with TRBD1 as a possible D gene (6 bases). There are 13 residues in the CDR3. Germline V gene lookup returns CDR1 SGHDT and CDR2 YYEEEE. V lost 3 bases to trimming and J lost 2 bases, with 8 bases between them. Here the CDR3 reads CASSWGHNYGYTF. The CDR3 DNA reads TGTGCCAGCAGCTGGGGACACAACTATGGCTACACCTTC.

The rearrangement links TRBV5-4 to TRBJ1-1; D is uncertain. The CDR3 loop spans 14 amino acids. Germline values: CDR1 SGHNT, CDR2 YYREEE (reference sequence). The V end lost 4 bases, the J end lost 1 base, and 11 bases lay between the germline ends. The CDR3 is CASSPPLENTEAFF. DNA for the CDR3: TGTGCCAGCAGCCCCCCCCTAGAGAACACTGAAGCTTTCTTT.

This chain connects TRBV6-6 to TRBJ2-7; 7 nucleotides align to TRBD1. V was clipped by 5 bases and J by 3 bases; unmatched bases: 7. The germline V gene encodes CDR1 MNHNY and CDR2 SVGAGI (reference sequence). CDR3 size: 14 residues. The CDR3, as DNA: TGTGCCAGCAGTGATCGCCCAGGGGGCTACGAGCAGTACTTC. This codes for CASSDRPGGYEQYF.

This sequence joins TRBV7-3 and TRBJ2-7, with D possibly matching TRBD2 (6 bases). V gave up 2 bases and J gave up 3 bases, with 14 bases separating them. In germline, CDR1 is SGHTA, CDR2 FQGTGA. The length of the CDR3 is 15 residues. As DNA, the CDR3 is TGTGCCAGCAGCTTACACGGGAGCGCGGGCTACGAGCAGTACTTC. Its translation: CASSLHGSAGYEQYF.

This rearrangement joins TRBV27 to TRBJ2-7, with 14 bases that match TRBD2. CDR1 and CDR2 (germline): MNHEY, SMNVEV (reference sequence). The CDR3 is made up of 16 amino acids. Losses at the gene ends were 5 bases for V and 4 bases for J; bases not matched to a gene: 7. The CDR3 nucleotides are TGTGCCAGCAGTCTTGGGACTAGCGGGAGTATATACGAGCAGTACTTC. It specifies CASSLGTSGSIYEQYF.